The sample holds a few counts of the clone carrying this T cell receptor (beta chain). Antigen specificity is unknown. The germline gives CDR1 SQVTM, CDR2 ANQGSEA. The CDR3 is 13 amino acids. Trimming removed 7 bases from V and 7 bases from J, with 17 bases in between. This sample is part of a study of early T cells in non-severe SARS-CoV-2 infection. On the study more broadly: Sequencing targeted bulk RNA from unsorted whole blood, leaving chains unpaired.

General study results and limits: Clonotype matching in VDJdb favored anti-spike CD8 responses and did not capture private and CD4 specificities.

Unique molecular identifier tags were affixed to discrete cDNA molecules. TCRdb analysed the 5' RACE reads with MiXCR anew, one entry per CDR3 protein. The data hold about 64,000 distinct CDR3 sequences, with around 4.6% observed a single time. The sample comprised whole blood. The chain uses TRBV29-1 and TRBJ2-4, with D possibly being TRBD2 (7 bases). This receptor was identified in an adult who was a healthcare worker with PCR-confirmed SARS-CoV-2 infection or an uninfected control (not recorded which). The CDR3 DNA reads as TGCAGCGCCGAGGGGGGGGCAAGGAACATTCAGTACTTC. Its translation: CSAEGGARNIQYF.